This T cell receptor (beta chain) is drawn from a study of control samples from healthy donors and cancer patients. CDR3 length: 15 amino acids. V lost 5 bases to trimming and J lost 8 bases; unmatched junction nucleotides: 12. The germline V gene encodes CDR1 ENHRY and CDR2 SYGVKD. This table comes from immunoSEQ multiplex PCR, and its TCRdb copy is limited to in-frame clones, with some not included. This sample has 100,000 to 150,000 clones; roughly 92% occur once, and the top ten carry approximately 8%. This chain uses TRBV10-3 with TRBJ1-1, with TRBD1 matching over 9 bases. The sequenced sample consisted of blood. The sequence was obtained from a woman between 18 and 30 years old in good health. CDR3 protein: CAISPVDRGRYEAFF. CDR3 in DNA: TGTGCCATCAGTCCTGTGGACAGGGGCCGATACGAAGCTTTCTTT.